There are many counts of the clone carrying this TCR beta chain. Its antigen is still unknown. This specimen belongs to a study of cytomegalovirus exposure and HLA in healthy donors. General study findings and limits: Later work associated 16,951 TCR beta sequences with HLA alleles at 0.05 false discovery rate. Compared with the roughly 700-donor mean, an Asian-associated ancestry cluster reportedly had fewer N-insertions, according to a later analysis.

PCR involved 60 Vbeta and 13 Jbeta primers. Assay used: immunoSEQ multiplex PCR; TCRdb lists only in-frame clones, some missing. The table shows under 100,000 clones, with roughly 76% occurring only once. This CDR3 is 13 amino acids long. V lost 5 bases, J lost 9 bases, and 11 bases lay in between. Germline V gene sequence: CDR1 SNHLY, CDR2 FYNNEI. The sequence came from a human donor in good health. The specimen was PBMCs. The chain uses TRBV2 and TRBJ1-6; D not resolved. In DNA, the CDR3 is TGTGCCAGCAGTACCGGGGTTTCTTCACCCCTCCACTTT. Its translation: CASSTGVSSPLHF.